This T cell receptor beta chain was found in a study of T cell responses to AZD1222 COVID-19 vaccine. Sequenced by immunoSEQ multiplex PCR; TCRdb stores in-frame clones only, minus some. The sample carries 90,000 to 130,000 clones, approximately 86% recorded once. Study-wide findings and caveats: Spike-specific TCR breadth and depth rose after two AZD1222 doses. Most donors were white British, females outnumbered males, and clonal diversity was possibly underestimated. Seropositive at baseline were only five or six AZD1222 recipients.

Turning to this clone: Its cognate antigen is unknown.

Losses at the gene ends were 6 bases for V and 8 bases for J; bases not matched to a gene: 4. Per germline, CDR1 LNHDA and CDR2 SQIVND (reference sequence). There are 13 residues in the CDR3. The sample was peripheral blood, taken on day 0 of AZD1222 vaccination. The rearrangement links TRBV19 to TRBJ2-1; TRBD2 matches 10 bases. This sequence originates from an adult in good health. The CDR3 coding sequence is TGTGCCAGTAGAGAGCGGGGGGGTTATGAGCAGTTCTTC. This gives the protein CASRERGGYEQFF. The whole variable domain, filled in from reference TRBV19 and TRBJ2-1, reads DGGITQSPKYLFRKEGQNVTLSCEQNLNHDAMYWYRQDPGQGLRLIYYSQIVNDFQKGDIAEGYSVSREKKESFPLTVTSAQKNPTAFYLCASRERGGYEQFFGPGTRLTVL.